This passage covers 20 T cell receptor beta chains from one sample sequenced in a study of beta chain features in type 1 diabetes. Findings of the study overall: There was a moderate but significant shortening of TCRB CDR3s in all four CD4+ subsets of Type 1 diabetes patients.

Which antigens these TCRs recognize remains unknown. The sequenced template was cDNA made from the entire isolated RNA. Some clones are missing from TCRdb's copy, which holds only in-frame ones; the method was immunoSEQ multiplex PCR. The table records about 360,000 clones, 10% to 15% of them present only once. The sequenced sample was naive CD4+ T cells from blood. Receptor source: a woman younger than 30 with type 1 diabetes.

This clone was seen only a few times. The rearrangement links TRBV15 to TRBJ1-1; no firm D call. The V gene's germline CDR1 is LNHNV and CDR2 YYDKDF (reference sequence). Trimming pared 1 base from V and 1 base from J, leaving 4 bases between. This CDR3 is 13 amino acids long. The CDR3 protein is CATSRVGNTEAFF. CDR3 nucleotides: TGTGCCACCAGCAGAGTCGGGAACACTGAAGCTTTCTTT. The whole variable domain, filled in from reference TRBV15 and TRBJ1-1, reads DAMVIQNPRYQVTQFGKPVTLSCSQTLNHNVMYWYQQKSSQAPKLLFHYYDKDFNNEADTPDNFQSRRPNTSFCFLDIRSPGLGDTAMYLCATSRVGNTEAFFGQGTRLTVV.

This clone was counted a few times. Other nucleotide sequences from this sample produce the same CDR3. CDR3: CASSLGQGGETQYF. CDR3 nucleotides: TGCGCCAGCAGCTTGGGTCAGGGTGGGGAGACCCAGTACTTC. The chain is built from TRBV5-1 and TRBJ2-5; D might be TRBD1 (5 bases). Deletions cut 0 bases from V and 5 bases from J, with 11 bases between. This CDR3 has 14 amino acids. CDR1 SGHRS and CDR2 YFSETQ come from the germline V gene.

The chain employs TRBV6-5 and TRBJ2-7; D may be TRBD2 (6 bases). Germline V gives CDR1 MNHEY, CDR2 SVGAGI. V lost 6 bases to trimming and J lost 8 bases, with 20 bases between them. This CDR3 has 14 amino acids. Written as DNA, the CDR3 is TGTGCCAGCAGCAGATATCTATGGGACTGGCAGCAGTACTTC. It is translated as CASSRYLWDWQQYF.

The chain has TRBV11-3 and TRBJ2-5, with D perhaps TRBD2 (6 bases). Germline CDR1 SGHNT, CDR2 YENEEA. V was pared by 1 base and J by 4 bases, with 10 bases between. The CDR3 length is 14 residues. The CDR3 region is CASSLGLEGETQYF. The DNA of the CDR3 is TGTGCCAGCAGCTTAGGACTAGAAGGAGAGACCCAGTACTTC.

The chain employs TRBV7-2 and TRBJ2-7, with TRBD1 matching 8 bases. In germline, CDR1 is SGHTA, CDR2 FQGNSA. V shed 4 bases, J shed 7 bases, and the junction held 9 bases outside the gene matches. CDR3 length: 14 amino acids. The CDR3 DNA reads as TGTGCCAGCAGCTCGGACAGGGCTGTTGGAGAGCAGTACTTC. This codes for CASSSDRAVGEQYF.

In this sample, this clone turned up a few times. This sequence joins TRBV29-1 and TRBJ2-7; 7 bases are a match to TRBD1. Germline lookup yields CDR1 SQVTM and CDR2 ANQGSEA. With 3 bases clipped from V and 2 bases from J, the junction kept 7 bases outside the gene matches. The CDR3 covers 14 residues. The CDR3 sequence: CSVDVRGPPYEQYF. CDR3 DNA: TGCAGCGTTGATGTTAGGGGGCCTCCCTACGAGCAGTACTTC.

The table lists this clone with a few counts. This chain connects TRBV6-5 to TRBJ1-6; 7 nucleotides agree with TRBD1. The CDR3 consists of 14 residues. V lost 5 bases to trimming and J lost 7 bases; unmatched junction nucleotides: 5. Germline values: CDR1 MNHEY, CDR2 SVGAGI. As DNA, the CDR3 is TGTGCCAGCAGTCACACAGGGGAGAATTCACCCCTCCACTTT. Translating it yields CASSHTGENSPLHF.

This chain joins TRBV2 and TRBJ2-5; 12 nucleotides align to TRBD2. V trimming: 10 bases; J trimming: 4 bases; junction bases outside the gene matches: 7. CDR3 length: 14 residues. The germline V gene encodes CDR1 SNHLY and CDR2 FYNNEI. The CDR3 coding sequence is TGTGCCACCCTAGCGGGGGGGCCTCGAGAGACCCAGTACTTC. It encodes CATLAGGPRETQYF.

The chain recombines TRBV27 with TRBJ1-1; TRBD1 matches at 8 bases. The germline gives CDR1 MNHEY, CDR2 SMNVEV (reference sequence). This CDR3 comprises 12 residues. The V segment lost 9 bases and the J segment 6 bases; nucleotides outside the gene matches: 6. CDR3 loop: CARDRAYPEAFF. CDR3 DNA: TGTGCCAGGGACAGGGCGTATCCTGAAGCTTTCTTT.

The sample holds a few counts of this clone. The rearrangement uses TRBV7-3 and TRBJ2-1; D is undetermined. Per germline, CDR1 SGHTA and CDR2 FQGTGA. V was cut by 3 bases and J by 2 bases, with 8 bases left in between. This CDR3 comprises 14 residues. CDR3 residues: CASSFAAPYNEQFF. As DNA, the CDR3 is TGTGCCAGCAGCTTTGCAGCGCCCTACAATGAGCAGTTCTTC. Full variable domain (missing parts from reference TRBV7-3 and TRBJ2-1): GAGVSQTPSNKVTEKGKYVELRCDPISGHTALYWYRQSLGQGPEFLIYFQGTGAADDSGLPNDRFFAVRPEGSVSTLKIQRTERGDSAVYLCASSFAAPYNEQFFGPGTRLTVL.

This clone was picked up a small number of times. CDR3 sequence: CASSPDMASSYEQYF. The DNA of the CDR3 is TGCGCCAGCAGCCCGGACATGGCGAGCTCCTACGAGCAGTACTTC. The chain employs TRBV5-1 and TRBJ2-7; a possible D gene is TRBD1 (5 bases). CDR1 SGHRS and CDR2 YFSETQ come from the germline V gene. Trimming shortened V by 4 bases and J by 0 bases, and 14 bases separated the two germline ends. This CDR3 spans 15 amino acids.

A few counts support this clone. The chain couples TRBV6-5 to TRBJ2-1, with D hard to call. Trimming shortened V by 3 bases and J by 9 bases, and 12 bases separated the two germline ends. Germline V gives CDR1 MNHEY, CDR2 SVGAGI. CDR3 length: 13 amino acids. CDR3 bases: TGTGCCAGCAGTTATTTTAATTCGTTTGAGCAGTTCTTC. Translation gives CASSYFNSFEQFF.

The gene calls are TRBV6-5 and TRBJ2-5, with D possibly matching TRBD1 (8 bases). V was shortened by 6 bases and J by 2 bases, with 13 bases between the two germline ends. The germline CDR1 and CDR2 sequences are MNHEY and SVGAGI. The CDR3 contains 14 residues. In DNA form, the CDR3 reads TGTGCCAGCAGCAGCGGGACAGGACAAGAGACCCAGTACTTC. This translates into CASSSGTGQETQYF.

The chain recombines TRBV19 with TRBJ1-2; D gene unclear. Germline CDR1 and CDR2: LNHDA and SQIVND (reference sequence). The ends were cut back, 7 bases at V and 5 bases at J, with 14 bases in the middle. This CDR3 contains 13 residues. The CDR3, as DNA: TGTGCCAGTACTGCCCCTTTTCGGTATGGCTACACCTTC. It is translated as CASTAPFRYGYTF.

This clone was seen more than once but under ten times. Different DNA sequences within this sample yield the same CDR3. The chain carries TRBV19 and TRBJ2-5; no firm D call. The CDR3 extends over 13 amino acids. Germline V gene data show CDR1 as LNHDA and CDR2 as SQIVND (reference sequence). The ends were cut back, 2 bases at V and 2 bases at J, with 6 bases in the middle. CDR3 coding DNA: TGTGCCAGTAGTATACCGGGTCAAGAGACCCAGTACTTC. It encodes CASSIPGQETQYF.

Only a few counts were recorded for this clone. The chain carries TRBV11-2 and TRBJ2-5, with 8 bases fitting TRBD1. The CDR3 consists of 15 residues. J gave up 4 bases and V 4 bases, and 8 bases lay outside the gene matches. In germline, CDR1 is SGHAT, CDR2 FQNNGV. In nucleotides, the CDR3 is TGTGCCAGCAGCTCCGGACAGGGTTATGTAGAGACCCAGTACTTC. It codes for CASSSGQGYVETQYF.

The J gene is TRBJ2-5, the V gene TRBV4-3; TRBD2 is a possible D gene (6 bases). The CDR3 has 15 amino acids. Trimming shortened V by 1 base and J by 1 base, and 10 bases separated the two germline ends. Germline CDR1 reads LGHNA; CDR2 reads YSLEER. CDR3 coding DNA: TGCGCCAGCAGCCAAGTTCCGGGACTCCAAGAGACCCAGTACTTC. Translating it yields CASSQVPGLQETQYF.

V gene TRBV29-1 combines with J gene TRBJ1-6, with D maybe TRBD1 (5 bases). There are 13 residues in the CDR3. Germline-derived CDR1 and CDR2 are SQVTM and ANQGSEA. The V end lost 0 bases, the J end lost 14 bases, and 14 bases lay between the germline ends. The CDR3 sequence: CSVEDQSGGTLHF. The DNA of the CDR3 is TGCAGCGTTGAAGATCAATCGGGGGGAACCCTCCACTTT.

The chain is built from TRBV5-4 and TRBJ2-5; possible D gene TRBD2, 6 bases. Germline loops: CDR1 SGHNT, CDR2 YYREEE (reference sequence). V lost 5 bases to trimming and J lost 5 bases, with 13 bases between them. The CDR3 sequence is 13 residues long. The CDR3 DNA reads as TGTGCCAGCAGATCGGGGAGCGGGGAGACCCAGTACTTC. Amino acids: CASRSGSGETQYF.

This clone was observed a handful of times. The chain recombines TRBV28 with TRBJ1-2, with D possibly TRBD1 on 6 matching bases. The CDR3 is 13 amino acids. Deletions cut 3 bases from V and 4 bases from J, with 9 bases between. CDR1 and CDR2 (germline): MDHEN, SYDVKM. CDR3: CASSFQGLYGYTF. Here the CDR3 DNA reads TGTGCCAGCAGTTTCCAGGGGCTCTATGGCTACACCTTC.